This entry lists 18 T cell receptor beta chains sequenced from one sample in a study of Graves' ophthalmopathy and Graves' hyperthyroidism. The study amplified TCR beta CDR3 regions using RNA transcripts. Second-round multiplex PCR followed a first-round RT-PCR using HTBI primers. TCRdb called the multiplex PCR reads again in MiXCR, with one record for every CDR3 protein. Of over a million distinct CDR3 sequences listed, about two fifths are singletons. Source material: peripheral blood or thyroid tissue (not recorded which). The origin of the receptors is an adult man with Graves' hyperthyroidism.

The chain combines TRBV20-1 with TRBJ1-1; tentatively, D is TRBD1 (6 bases). There are 13 residues in the CDR3. Germline V CDR1 and CDR2: DFQATT, SNEGSKA (reference sequence). The CDR3 region is CTPPRTVAGEAFF. The CDR3 nucleotides are TGCACCCCTCCCAGGACAGTTGCAGGAGAAGCTTTCTTT.

The chain carries TRBV7-6 and TRBJ2-7; D is possibly TRBD1 (5 bases). CDR3 length equals 14 residues. The V gene lost 4 bases and the J gene lost 6 bases, with 16 bases spanning the gap. The germline gives CDR1 SGHVS, CDR2 FNYEAQ. CDR3 nucleotide sequence: TGTGCCAGCAGCTCCTCGCAGGGAAAGGGCGAGCAGTACTTC. Translation gives CASSSSQGKGEQYF.

The V gene is TRBV7-4, the J gene TRBJ2-7, with TRBD2 identical over 8 bases. With 3 bases clipped from V and 7 bases from J, the junction kept 11 bases outside the gene matches. The germline V gene has CDR1 SGHVT and CDR2 SQSDAQ. This CDR3 has 15 residues. This chain's CDR3 is CASSLWTSPPGEQYF. The CDR3 coding sequence is TGTGCCAGCAGCTTGTGGACTAGCCCTCCGGGAGAGCAGTACTTC.

This clonotype was picked up a small number of times. V is TRBV12-5 and J is TRBJ2-5; 8 nucleotides agree with TRBD2. CDR1 is LGHNT, CDR2 FRNRAP, per germline. The CDR3 consists of 14 residues. Trimming took 6 bases from V and 4 from J; bases not matched to a gene: 7. The CDR3 reads CASGPGGPSETQYF. CDR3 DNA: TGTGCTAGTGGCCCGGGGGGGCCGTCAGAGACCCAGTACTTC.

This clonotype was counted at least ten times. V is TRBV6-4 and J is TRBJ2-2; 9 positions agree with TRBD1. The CDR3 length is 16 residues. J lost 6 bases, V lost 3 bases, and 8 bases had no gene match. The germline V gene has CDR1 MRHNA and CDR2 SNTAGT. CDR3 amino acids: CASSDTGTGIPGELFF. The CDR3, as DNA: TGTGCCAGCAGTGATACCGGGACAGGGATTCCCGGGGAGCTGTTTTTT.

V is TRBV10-3 and J is TRBJ1-5, with TRBD1 matching 11 bases. The CDR3 spans 16 residues. Germline V CDR1 and CDR2: ENHRY, SYGVKD. V lost 4 bases and J lost 11; bases outside the gene matches: 13. The chain's CDR3 is CAISGSRDRGGETQHF. The CDR3, as DNA: TGTGCCATCAGTGGAAGCCGGGACAGGGGGGGTGAGACCCAGCATTTT.

The chain is built from TRBV7-8 and TRBJ2-5, with D unclear. There are 12 residues in the CDR3. Germline V CDR1 and CDR2: SGHVS, FQNEAQ. V gave up 7 bases and J gave up 5 bases, with 11 bases separating them. DNA of the CDR3: TGTGCCAGCACCCGGTTTGGGGAGACCCAGTACTTC. As protein: CASTRFGETQYF.

This clonotype was seen ten or more times. The chain couples TRBV11-2 to TRBJ2-5; D is perhaps TRBD1 (6 bases). Trimming shortened V by 5 bases and J by 1 base, and 14 bases separated the two germline ends. Looked up from germline, CDR1 is SGHAT and CDR2 is FQNNGV. This CDR3 comprises 15 residues. The CDR3 DNA reads as TGTGCCAGCAGCAAACAGGGTCGTACCCAAGAGACCCAGTACTTC. Its protein is CASSKQGRTQETQYF.

This clonotype came up many times. CDR3 DNA: TGCGCCAGCAGCTTGGGTTGGTTTGGCCTCGAAGACTATGGCTACACCTTC. Amino acid sequence: CASSLGWFGLEDYGYTF. The chain joins TRBV5-1 to TRBJ1-2, with unresolved D. Trimming removed 0 bases at V and 3 bases at J, with 18 bases between. The CDR3 covers 17 residues. Germline CDR1 and CDR2: SGHRS and YFSETQ.

This clonotype came up a few times. The chain joins TRBV29-1 to TRBJ2-3; a weak D match, TRBD2 (6 bases). V lost 5 bases, J lost 1 base, and 10 bases lay in between. CDR3 length: 13 amino acids. CDR1 and CDR2 from the germline V gene are SQVTM and ANQGSEA. The CDR3: CSVTGEGTDTQYF. As DNA, the CDR3 is TGCAGCGTTACGGGAGAGGGCACAGATACGCAGTATTTT.

This clonotype was detected once. The J gene is TRBJ2-5, the V gene TRBV10-3; D is possibly TRBD1 (5 bases). Germline V gene lookup returns CDR1 ENHRY and CDR2 SYGVKD. V gave up 4 bases and J gave up 5 bases, with 14 bases separating them. This CDR3 contains 14 residues. The CDR3 reads CAISGVGQMETQYF. DNA of the CDR3: TGTGCCATCAGTGGAGTCGGACAAATGGAGACCCAGTACTTC.

About this clonotype: At one boundary the junction diverges from the germline segment, which might be a read error. This chain uses TRBV6-5 with TRBJ1-2, with D hard to call. CDR1 and CDR2 from the germline V gene are MNHEY and SVGAGI. CDR3 length: 14 amino acids. CDR3 nucleotides: TGTGCCAGCGGTTACTCGGAGCGGGGATATGGCTACACCTTC. Amino acids: CASGYSERGYGYTF.

Worth noting for this clonotype: A much more abundant neighbour one base away suggests this may be a read error. The CDR3 region has the DNA TGTGCCAGTAGTCTGACAGCCACCCAAGGGACCCAGTACTTC. Protein product: CASSLTATQGTQYF. J is TRBJ2-5 and V is TRBV19; D may be TRBD1 (5 bases). The CDR3 spans 14 residues. CDR1 is LNHDA and CDR2 is SQIVND in the germline V gene (reference sequence).

This clonotype occurred many times. The chain recombines TRBV24-1 with TRBJ2-2; TRBD1 agrees at 9 bases. J gave up 4 bases and V 5 bases, and 4 bases lay outside the gene matches. The CDR3 contains 15 residues. Germline values: CDR1 KGHDR, CDR2 SFDVKD. CDR3 sequence reads: CATSVGQGSTGELFF. Written as DNA, the CDR3 is TGTGCCACCAGTGTCGGACAGGGGAGCACCGGGGAGCTGTTTTTT.

This clonotype came up many times. The rearrangement joins TRBV29-1 to TRBJ2-7; 9 bases match TRBD1. This CDR3 comprises 15 residues. Germline CDR1 reads SQVTM; CDR2 reads ANQGSEA. V trimming: 7 bases; J trimming: 9 bases; junction bases outside the gene matches: 19. CDR3 sequence: CSAEAGTGYPNVQYF. CDR3 coding DNA: TGCAGCGCCGAAGCCGGGACAGGGTATCCCAATGTGCAGTACTTC.

J is TRBJ1-1 and V is TRBV12-3 or TRBV12-4; no reliable D call. Trimming cost V 7 bases and J 1 base, with 7 bases left between them. The CDR3 has 12 residues. The CDR3 loop reads CASTFGNTEAFF. The CDR3 coding sequence is TGTGCCAGCACCTTTGGGAACACTGAAGCTTTCTTT.

This clonotype was detected once. A clone one base away is much larger, so this may be a read error. J is TRBJ1-4 and V is TRBV10-2, with a possible D match to TRBD1 (5 bases). In germline, CDR1 is WSHSY, CDR2 SAAADI. This CDR3 is built from 13 residues. Trimming took 9 bases from V and 12 from J, leaving 20 bases between them. The CDR3 region has the DNA TGCGCCAGTTCCAGGGCCGGGGACGAAGAACTGTTTTTT. This encodes CASSRAGDEELFF.

Details on this clonotype: Since no conserved phenylalanine or tryptophan closes the CDR3, a read error is the likely cause. Because the CDR3's place on the DNA is in doubt, the DNA is left out and the CDR3 is given as listed by TCRdb. The V call is TRBV7-2, the J call TRBJ1-3; TRBD1, the D gene given by the table, was not confirmed from the DNA. The CDR3 spans 11 residues, counting both ends. CDR1 and CDR2 from the germline V gene are SGHTA and FQGNSA. The CDR3 is CASSVDRGTNT.